The T cell receptor (beta chain) described here comes from a study of blood T cell repertoires in COVID-19. In the study overall: Acute and convalescent COVID-19 specimens originated in the United States, Italy and Spain. From T cells, B-cell-depleted T cells, or PBMCs came the material, which was cDNA or gDNA.

CDR3 length: 19 amino acids. Germline trimming cut 1 base from V and 4 bases from J; bases unmatched to any gene: 16. Germline CDR1 is LNHDA and CDR2 is SQIVND (reference sequence). Profiling relied on immunoSEQ multiplex PCR, and the TCRdb table lists in-frame clones only, not all of them. The top ten clones hold about 15% of a sample with around 200,000 clones, about 86% of them seen once. The chain couples TRBV19 to TRBJ1-5; 7 nucleotides align to TRBD1. The sequence derives from a man in his thirties or forties with active or convalescent COVID-19. Sequenced input: peripheral blood. The CDR3 spells CASSIGRGTAQSFNQPQHF. CDR3 DNA: TGTGCCAGTAGTATAGGAAGGGGGACAGCGCAAAGTTTTAATCAGCCCCAGCATTTT.